Listed below are T cell receptor beta chains from one sample, sequenced in a study of CD8 T cells in ankylosing spondylitis. TCRdb used MiXCR to reprocess the 5' RACE reads, holding one entry per CDR3 protein. The profile shows some 7,600 distinct CDR3 sequences, under 8.5% of them singletons. Sequencing was carried out using blood, either unsorted or a sorted T cell fraction (not recorded which). These receptors originate from a male donor with ankylosing spondylitis or in good health (not recorded which). CDR3s include the opening cysteine and the closing phenylalanine or tryptophan. The D gene is left open where the match is weak. Not every row has a clone size; where given, it reads once, few, many or a size class.

V: TRBV9; size: many; J: TRBJ2-3; D: TRBD2; CDR3: CASSVEAGGPDTQYF; DNA: TGTGCCAGCAGCGTTGAAGCGGGGGGGCCGGATACGCAGTATTTT
V: TRBV9; size: many; J: TRBJ2-1; D: .; CDR3: CASSGTFPNEQFF; DNA: TGTGCCAGTTCCGGGACATTCCCCAATGAGCAGTTCTTC
V: TRBV9; size: few; J: TRBJ2-5; D: .; CDR3: CASSPPGEETQYF; DNA: TGTGCCAGCAGCCCTCCAGGGGAAGAGACCCAGTACTTC
V: TRBV9; size: medium-sized; J: TRBJ2-3; D: .; CDR3: CASSVDPGTDTQYF; DNA: TGTGCCAGCAGCGTAGACCCGGGAACAGATACGCAGTATTTT
V: TRBV9; size: few; J: TRBJ2-5; D: TRBD1; CDR3: CASSVGTGQETQYF; DNA: TGTGCCAGCAGCGTAGGGACAGGGCAGGAGACCCAGTACTTC
V: TRBV9; size: medium-sized; J: TRBJ2-1; D: TRBD1; CDR3: CASSDAGTEISEQFF; DNA: TGTGCCAGCAGCGACGCCGGGACAGAGATCAGTGAGCAGTTCTTC
V: TRBV9; size: .; J: TRBJ1-2; D: .; CDR3: CASSADLYSNYGYTF; DNA: TGTGCCAGCAGCGCCGACCTTTACTCGAACTATGGCTACACCTTC
V: TRBV9; size: .; J: TRBJ2-2; D: .; CDR3: CASSEEGTVNTGELFF; DNA: TGTGCCAGCAGCGAGGAAGGGACGGTCAACACCGGGGAGCTGTTTTTT
V: TRBV9; size: .; J: TRBJ2-1; D: .; CDR3: CASSVQQNFRDEQFF; DNA: TGTGCCAGCAGCGTTCAACAGAACTTTAGGGATGAGCAGTTCTTC
V: TRBV9; size: medium-sized; J: TRBJ1-1; D: .; CDR3: CASSASRNREMNTEAFF; DNA: TGTGCCAGCAGCGCATCAAGAAACAGGGAGATGAACACTGAAGCTTTCTTT
V: TRBV9; size: .; J: TRBJ2-5; D: .; CDR3: CASSVGGIKETQYF; DNA: TGTGCCAGCAGCGTAGGGGGAATTAAAGAGACCCAGTACTTC
V: TRBV9; size: .; J: TRBJ2-2; D: .; CDR3: CASSPGGGELFF; DNA: TGTGCCAGCAGCCCGGGTGGCGGGGAGCTGTTTTTT
V: TRBV9; size: .; J: TRBJ1-6; D: .; CDR3: CASSVTYGDSPLHF; DNA: TGTGCCAGCAGCGTAACATATGGGGATTCACCCCTCCACTTT
V: TRBV9; size: medium-sized; J: TRBJ1-1; D: TRBD1; CDR3: CASSPGGKVTEAFF; DNA: TGTGCCAGCAGCCCAGGGGGCAAGGTCACTGAAGCTTTCTTT
V: TRBV9; size: many; J: TRBJ2-1; D: TRBD2; CDR3: CASSPTRRGGPEQFF; DNA: TGTGCCAGCAGCCCCACCAGGCGGGGGGGCCCTGAGCAGTTCTTC
V: TRBV9; size: many; J: TRBJ2-2; D: TRBD2; CDR3: CASSVGSGMNTGELFF; DNA: TGTGCCAGCAGCGTAGGAAGCGGGATGAACACCGGGGAGCTGTTTTTT
V: TRBV9; size: many; J: TRBJ2-2; D: .; CDR3: CASGATNTGELFF; DNA: TGTGCCAGCGGGGCCACGAACACCGGGGAGCTGTTTTTT
V: TRBV9; size: .; J: TRBJ1-2; D: .; CDR3: CASSTGQYGYTF; DNA: TGTGCCAGCAGCACCGGACAGTATGGCTACACCTTC
V: TRBV9; size: .; J: TRBJ1-1; D: .; CDR3: CASSAGPGQAFF; DNA: TGTGCCAGCAGCGCGGGACCCGGGCAAGCTTTCTTT
V: TRBV9; size: many; J: TRBJ2-3; D: .; CDR3: CASSPGGGTDTQYF; DNA: TGTGCCAGCAGCCCAGGAGGGGGCACAGATACGCAGTATTTT
V: TRBV9; size: medium-sized; J: TRBJ1-2; D: .; CDR3: CASSVDRTSYGYTF; DNA: TGTGCCAGCAGCGTAGACAGGACGAGCTATGGCTACACCTTC
V: TRBV9; size: few; J: TRBJ2-1; D: TRBD2; CDR3: CASSPWGGASYNEQFF; DNA: TGTGCCAGCAGCCCCTGGGGAGGGGCGTCCTACAATGAGCAGTTCTTC
V: TRBV9; size: .; J: TRBJ2-1; D: .; CDR3: CASSVEGTSSYNEQFF; DNA: TGTGCCAGCAGCGTAGAAGGCACCAGCTCCTACAATGAGCAGTTCTTC
V: TRBV9; size: medium-sized; J: TRBJ2-2; D: TRBD2; CDR3: CASGGRRTGELFF; DNA: TGTGCCAGCGGCGGGAGACGCACCGGGGAGCTGTTTTTT
V: TRBV9; size: many; J: TRBJ2-3; D: .; CDR3: CASSVVGRGTDTQYF; DNA: TGTGCCAGCAGCGTAGTTGGGCGGGGCACAGATACGCAGTATTTT
V: TRBV9; size: few; J: TRBJ2-1; D: .; CDR3: CASSASLGPKNNEQFF; DNA: TGTGCCAGCAGCGCGAGCCTGGGCCCTAAGAACAATGAGCAGTTCTTC
V: TRBV9; size: many; J: TRBJ2-2; D: TRBD2; CDR3: CASSPQAGEKGPGELFF; DNA: TGTGCCAGCAGCCCCCAAGCGGGAGAGAAGGGGCCCGGGGAGCTGTTTTTT
V: TRBV9; size: medium-sized; J: TRBJ1-5; D: .; CDR3: CASSASVGAYQPQHF; DNA: TGTGCCAGCAGCGCAAGTGTGGGGGCTTATCAGCCCCAGCATTTT
V: TRBV9; size: many; J: TRBJ2-2; D: TRBD2; CDR3: CASSVPTSGNTGELFF; DNA: TGTGCCAGCAGCGTACCCACTAGCGGCAACACCGGGGAGCTGTTTTTT
V: TRBV9; size: medium-sized; J: TRBJ2-3; D: .; CDR3: CASSEDRTFTTDTQYF; DNA: TGTGCCAGCAGCGAAGATAGGACCTTCACCACAGATACGCAGTATTTT
V: TRBV9; size: medium-sized; J: TRBJ2-3; D: TRBD1; CDR3: CASSPGQGTDTQYF; DNA: TGTGCCAGCAGCCCAGGACAGGGGACAGATACGCAGTATTTT
V: TRBV9; size: few; J: TRBJ1-1; D: .; CDR3: CASSPPGGRTEAFF; DNA: TGTGCCAGCAGCCCACCCGGGGGGAGAACTGAAGCTTTCTTT
V: TRBV9; size: many; J: TRBJ2-2; D: .; CDR3: CASSVEGSQGGTGELFF; DNA: TGTGCCAGCAGCGTAGAGGGGAGCCAGGGGGGCACCGGGGAGCTGTTTTTT
V: TRBV9; size: many; J: TRBJ2-3; D: .; CDR3: CASSVGIFTDTQYF; DNA: TGTGCCAGCAGCGTCGGGATTTTCACAGATACGCAGTATTTT
V: TRBV9; size: many; J: TRBJ2-5; D: TRBD2; CDR3: CASSMTGLVSETQYF; DNA: TGTGCCAGCAGTATGACCGGACTAGTGTCTGAGACCCAGTACTTC
V: TRBV9; size: many; J: TRBJ2-3; D: TRBD2; CDR3: CASGSGSVNTQYF; DNA: TGTGCCAGCGGTAGCGGGAGCGTGAATACGCAGTATTTT
V: TRBV9; size: .; J: TRBJ2-3; D: .; CDR3: CASTPWADSTDTQYF; DNA: TGTGCCAGCACCCCGTGGGCAGATAGCACAGATACGCAGTATTTT
V: TRBV9; size: few; J: TRBJ2-3; D: .; CDR3: CASSVEGDPSTDTQYF; DNA: TGTGCCAGCAGCGTAGAGGGGGACCCTAGCACAGATACGCAGTATTTT
V: TRBV9; size: many; J: TRBJ2-1; D: .; CDR3: CASSSPGEQFF; DNA: TGTGCCAGCAGCTCCCCCGGAGAGCAGTTCTTC
V: TRBV9; size: .; J: TRBJ1-2; D: .; CDR3: CASSGRGYTF; DNA: TGTGCCAGCAGCGGACGGGGCTACACCTTC
V: TRBV9; size: medium-sized; J: TRBJ1-1; D: .; CDR3: CASSGDGNTEAFF; DNA: TGTGCCAGCAGCGGGGACGGAAACACTGAAGCTTTCTTT
V: TRBV9; size: .; J: TRBJ1-1; D: .; CDR3: CASSAADGNTEAFF; DNA: TGTGCCAGCAGCGCAGCGGACGGGAACACTGAAGCTTTCTTT
V: TRBV9; size: few; J: TRBJ2-3; D: TRBD2; CDR3: CASSVEGTSGTDTQYF; DNA: TGTGCCAGCAGCGTAGAGGGGACTAGCGGCACAGATACGCAGTATTTT
V: TRBV9; size: medium-sized; J: TRBJ1-6; D: .; CDR3: CASSVADSSYNSPLHF; DNA: TGTGCCAGCAGCGTAGCTGACAGCTCCTATAATTCACCCCTCCACTTT
V: TRBV9; size: many; J: TRBJ2-6; D: TRBD2; CDR3: CASKTTSGLSGANVLTF; DNA: TGTGCCAGCAAGACGACTAGCGGGCTATCTGGGGCCAACGTCCTGACTTTC
V: TRBV12-3/TRBV12-4; size: .; J: TRBJ2-7; D: .; CDR3: CASSLRTGRGYEQYF; DNA: TGTGCCAGCAGCTTGAGGACAGGGAGGGGGTACGAGCAGTACTTC